Listed below are T cell receptor beta chains from one sample, sequenced in a study of blood T cell repertoires in COVID-19. TCRdb's copy holds only in-frame clones and misses some; the assay was immunoSEQ multiplex PCR. The table lists roughly 260,000 clones, roughly 86% of them singletons, with about 10% in the top ten. The sample comprised peripheral blood. The receptors were gathered from a man aged 40-49 years who had recovered from COVID-19. Each CDR3 is given with its conserved first and last residue. Fields, in order: CDR3 protein, CDR3 DNA, clone size, D gene, J gene, V gene. D genes are given only for firm matches. The size field is filled for only some rows; it gives once, few, many or a size class.

CDR3: CASSLVGAELFF
DNA: TGTGCCAGCAGTTTGGTGGGCGCGGAGCTGTTTTTT
size: once
D: -
J: TRBJ2-2
V: TRBV12-3/TRBV12-4

CDR3: CASSLFGGGNTGELFF
DNA: TGTGCCAGCAGTTTATTCGGTGGAGGTAACACCGGGGAGCTGTTTTTT
size: -
D: -
J: TRBJ2-2
V: TRBV28

CDR3: CASSLVTRDEETQYF
DNA: TGTGCCAGCAGCTTAGTAACCAGGGATGAGGAGACCCAGTACTTC
size: -
D: -
J: TRBJ2-5
V: TRBV7-8

CDR3: CSAKGLYTDTQYF
DNA: TGCAGCGCTAAAGGACTATACACAGATACGCAGTATTTT
size: -
D: -
J: TRBJ2-3
V: TRBV29-1

CDR3: CASSIKVVWAYSNQPQHF
DNA: TGTGCCAGTAGTATAAAGGTCGTATGGGCGTATAGCAATCAGCCCCAGCATTTT
size: -
D: -
J: TRBJ1-5
V: TRBV19

CDR3: CASSLDRGAGELFF
DNA: TGTGCCAGCAGCTTGGACAGGGGTGCCGGGGAGCTGTTTTTT
size: once
D: TRBD1
J: TRBJ2-2
V: TRBV7-2

CDR3: CASSLEAFHGGAFF
DNA: TGTGCCAGCAGCTTGGAGGCCTTTCACGGCGGAGCTTTCTTT
size: few
D: -
J: TRBJ1-1
V: TRBV7-2

CDR3: CASSLQGGRGYTF
DNA: TGTGCCAGCAGTCTTCAGGGGGGACGTGGCTACACCTTC
size: -
D: TRBD1
J: TRBJ1-2
V: TRBV27

CDR3: CATATTTGELFF
DNA: TGTGCCACTGCGACAACCACCGGGGAGCTGTTTTTT
size: -
D: -
J: TRBJ2-2
V: TRBV2

CDR3: CASSYSNEQYF
DNA: TGTGCCAGCAGTTACTCTAACGAGCAGTACTTC
size: -
D: -
J: TRBJ2-7
V: TRBV6-2/TRBV6-3

CDR3: CASSYIYPRWEQYF
DNA: TGTGCCAGCAGTTACATCTACCCGCGTTGGGAGCAGTACTTC
size: -
D: -
J: TRBJ2-7
V: TRBV6-2/TRBV6-3

CDR3: CASRGTGEGYGYTF
DNA: TGCGCCAGCAGGGGGACAGGGGAGGGCTATGGCTACACCTTC
size: -
D: TRBD1
J: TRBJ1-2
V: TRBV4-3

CDR3: CASDGQGARAEAFF
DNA: TGTGCCAGCGACGGGCAGGGGGCGCGGGCTGAAGCTTTCTTT
size: -
D: TRBD1
J: TRBJ1-1
V: TRBV19

CDR3: CASSYGGTDTQYF
DNA: TGTGCCAGCAGCTACGGGGGCACAGATACGCAGTATTTT
size: -
D: -
J: TRBJ2-3
V: TRBV9

CDR3: CASSPRIAGWDELEQYF
DNA: TGTGCCAGCAGTCCCCGGATAGCGGGGTGGGACGAGTTAGAGCAGTACTTC
size: -
D: TRBD2
J: TRBJ2-7
V: TRBV6-6

CDR3: CASSLEGGPGGELFF
DNA: TGTGCCAGCAGCTTGGAGGGGGGGCCGGGCGGGGAGCTGTTTTTT
size: -
D: -
J: TRBJ2-2
V: TRBV4-2

CDR3: CASSEGGLAGVSFDEQYF
DNA: TGTGCCAGCAGTGAAGGGGGCCTAGCGGGGGTAAGTTTCGACGAGCAGTACTTC
size: -
D: TRBD2
J: TRBJ2-7
V: TRBV6-1

CDR3: CASSEARVGGYTF
DNA: TGTGCCAGCAGTGAAGCGCGCGTCGGGGGCTACACCTTC
size: -
D: -
J: TRBJ1-2
V: TRBV6-1

CDR3: CASRRGLSTDTQYF
DNA: TGTGCCAGCAGAAGGGGCCTGAGCACAGATACGCAGTATTTT
size: -
D: -
J: TRBJ2-3
V: TRBV7-2

CDR3: CATSRGTVTSNQPQHF
DNA: TGTGCCACCAGCAGAGGCACGGTAACGAGCAATCAGCCCCAGCATTTT
size: -
D: -
J: TRBJ1-5
V: TRBV15

CDR3: CASSLKATYNEQFF
DNA: TGTGCCAGCAGCTTAAAAGCTACCTACAATGAGCAGTTCTTC
size: -
D: -
J: TRBJ2-1
V: TRBV7-2

CDR3: CATSERGNTEAFF
DNA: TGTGCCACCAGCGAAAGGGGGAACACTGAAGCTTTCTTT
size: -
D: -
J: TRBJ1-1
V: TRBV15

CDR3: CATSRDEDRVFQVSEQYF
DNA: TGTGCCACCAGCAGAGACGAGGACAGGGTTTTTCAAGTAAGCGAGCAGTACTTC
size: -
D: TRBD1
J: TRBJ2-7
V: TRBV15

CDR3: CAWRHTGDPSPLHF
DNA: TGTGCCTGGAGACATACAGGGGACCCATCACCCCTCCACTTT
size: -
D: TRBD1
J: TRBJ1-6
V: TRBV30

CDR3: CASSLKGDTEAFF
DNA: TGTGCCAGCAGTTTGAAGGGGGACACTGAAGCTTTCTTT
size: -
D: -
J: TRBJ1-1
V: TRBV12-3/TRBV12-4

CDR3: CASSLDTGSLHNTEAFF
DNA: TGTGCCAGCAGCTTAGATACAGGGAGCCTCCACAACACTGAAGCTTTCTTT
size: -
D: -
J: TRBJ1-1
V: TRBV7-6

CDR3: CSVGAGVDEQYF
DNA: TGCAGCGTTGGAGCGGGAGTTGACGAGCAGTACTTC
size: -
D: TRBD2
J: TRBJ2-7
V: TRBV29-1

CDR3: CASSFGTGQNQPQHF
DNA: TGTGCCAGCAGTTTCGGGACAGGGCAAAATCAGCCCCAGCATTTT
size: -
D: TRBD1
J: TRBJ1-5
V: TRBV27

CDR3: CASSYRQSNQPQHF
DNA: TGTGCCAGCAGCTATCGACAGAGCAATCAGCCCCAGCATTTT
size: once
D: -
J: TRBJ1-5
V: TRBV5-8

CDR3: CASSLTSGSVAGELFF
DNA: TGTGCCAGCAGCCTGACTAGCGGGAGTGTGGCCGGGGAGCTGTTTTTT
size: once
D: TRBD2
J: TRBJ2-2
V: TRBV2

CDR3: CASRFQRGDNEQFF
DNA: TGTGCCAGTAGGTTCCAGCGGGGGGACAATGAGCAGTTCTTC
size: -
D: TRBD2
J: TRBJ2-1
V: TRBV19

CDR3: CASSLTALSNTGELFF
DNA: TGTGCCAGCAGCTTAACGGCCCTCTCGAACACCGGGGAGCTGTTTTTT
size: -
D: -
J: TRBJ2-2
V: TRBV7-3

CDR3: CASSSFGVGSGIQETQYF
DNA: TGTGCCAGCAGCTCCTTCGGAGTCGGTAGCGGAATCCAAGAGACCCAGTACTTC
size: -
D: -
J: TRBJ2-5
V: TRBV7-9

CDR3: CASGGLGNLEQFF
DNA: TGCGCCAGCGGAGGACTAGGAAATCTTGAGCAGTTCTTC
size: few
D: TRBD2
J: TRBJ2-1
V: TRBV4-3

CDR3: CASSANRDGYTF
DNA: TGTGCCAGCAGCGCTAACAGGGATGGCTACACCTTC
size: -
D: -
J: TRBJ1-2
V: TRBV7-2

CDR3: CAISPGLSSETQYF
DNA: TGTGCCATCAGCCCCGGACTATCCTCTGAGACCCAGTACTTC
size: -
D: -
J: TRBJ2-5
V: TRBV10-3

CDR3: CASKVGGTMVGPQHF
DNA: TGTGCCAGTAAAGTGGGGGGGACGATGGTAGGGCCCCAGCATTTT
size: -
D: -
J: TRBJ1-5
V: TRBV19

CDR3: CASSPGYNEQFF
DNA: TGTGCCAGTAGCCCGGGGTACAATGAGCAGTTCTTC
size: -
D: -
J: TRBJ2-1
V: TRBV19

CDR3: CASSEVGGYTF
DNA: TGTGCCAGCAGTGAGGTCGGTGGCTACACCTTC
size: -
D: -
J: TRBJ1-2
V: TRBV25-1

CDR3: CASSSDGLATSEQYF
DNA: TGTGCCAGCAGCTCCGACGGACTAGCTACTTCCGAGCAGTACTTC
size: -
D: TRBD2
J: TRBJ2-7
V: TRBV11-3

CDR3: CAWSVTLAGDTQYF
DNA: TGTGCCTGGAGTGTAACCCTAGCGGGAGATACGCAGTATTTT
size: -
D: TRBD2
J: TRBJ2-3
V: TRBV30

CDR3: CASGLAAGGGFGNTIYF
DNA: TGTGCTAGTGGTTTGGCCGCCGGGGGGGGATTTGGAAACACCATATATTTT
size: -
D: -
J: TRBJ1-3
V: TRBV12-5

CDR3: CASSPLPGYYGYTF
DNA: TGTGCCAGCAGTCCCCTTCCAGGGTACTATGGCTACACCTTC
size: -
D: -
J: TRBJ1-2
V: TRBV27

CDR3: CASSQARGGSYEQYF
DNA: TGCGCCAGCAGCCAAGCCCGGGGGGGCTCCTACGAGCAGTACTTC
size: -
D: TRBD2
J: TRBJ2-7
V: TRBV4-3

CDR3: CASSKSGQAPFTF
DNA: TGTGCCAGCTCTAAATCGGGACAGGCCCCTTTTACCTTC
size: -
D: TRBD1
J: TRBJ1-2
V: TRBV9

CDR3: CSILGEGGIQYF
DNA: TGCAGCATTCTGGGGGAGGGTGGCATTCAGTACTTC
size: -
D: TRBD2
J: TRBJ2-4
V: TRBV29-1

CDR3: CASSLERAGYNSPLHF
DNA: TGTGCCAGCAGCTTGGAGAGGGCCGGTTATAATTCACCCCTCCACTTT
size: -
D: -
J: TRBJ1-6
V: TRBV5-5

CDR3: CASSTSPPVIAGGLSTDTQYF
DNA: TGTGCCAGCAGCACTTCCCCCCCTGTGATAGCGGGGGGCCTATCCACAGATACGCAGTATTTT
size: once
D: TRBD2
J: TRBJ2-3
V: TRBV9

CDR3: CASSQTGRGGHSPLHF
DNA: TGTGCCAGCAGCCAGACAGGGAGAGGGGGGCATTCACCCCTCCACTTT
size: once
D: TRBD1
J: TRBJ1-6
V: TRBV7-6

CDR3: CASSQDRSTRPPSTDTQYF
DNA: TGTGCCAGCAGCCAAGATCGGAGTACTAGGCCTCCTAGCACAGATACGCAGTATTTT
size: -
D: -
J: TRBJ2-3
V: TRBV4-2

CDR3: CASRGQLGAEAFF
DNA: TGTGCCAGCAGGGGACAGCTTGGGGCGGAAGCTTTCTTT
size: -
D: TRBD1
J: TRBJ1-1
V: TRBV7-3